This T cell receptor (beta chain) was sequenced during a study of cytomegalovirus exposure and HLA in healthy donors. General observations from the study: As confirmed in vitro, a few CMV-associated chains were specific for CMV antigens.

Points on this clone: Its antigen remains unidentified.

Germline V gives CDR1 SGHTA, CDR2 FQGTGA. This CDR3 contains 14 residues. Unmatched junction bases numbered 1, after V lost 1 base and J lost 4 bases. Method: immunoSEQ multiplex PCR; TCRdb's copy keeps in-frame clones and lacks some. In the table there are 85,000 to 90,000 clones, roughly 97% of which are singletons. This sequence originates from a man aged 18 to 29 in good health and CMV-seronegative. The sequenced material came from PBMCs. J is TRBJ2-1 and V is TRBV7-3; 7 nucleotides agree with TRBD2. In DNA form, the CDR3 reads TGTGCCAGCAGCTTAAGACTAGCTTACAATGAGCAGTTCTTC. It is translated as CASSLRLAYNEQFF.